These T cell receptor beta chains were read from a single sample in a study of identical twins. TCRdb independently ran MiXCR on the 5' RACE reads; one entry per CDR3 protein. The sample contains approximately 500,000 distinct CDR3 sequences, less than 25% of which appear only once. These same records also appear under a second study, on T cells expressing NK-cell markers.

Sequences were obtained from CD4+ T cells sorted from blood. The receptors originated from a woman between 18 and 29 years old in good health. Each CDR3 is given with its conserved first and last residue. Fields, in order: J gene, V gene, CDR3 protein.

>TRBJ1-1|TRBV7-2
CASSLSMGGYTEAFF
>TRBJ2-3|TRBV27
CASRRIPLRSFPTDTQYF
>TRBJ2-1|TRBV7-8
CASRPSRPYNEQFF
>TRBJ2-3|TRBV20-1
CSAGTERDTQYF
>TRBJ2-7|TRBV4-2
CASRRDGEYEQYF
>TRBJ2-5|TRBV7-7
CASSFDRRETQYF
>TRBJ1-5|TRBV5-5
CASSPGYSNQPQHF
>TRBJ1-5|TRBV6-2/TRBV6-3
CASQGRVVNQPQHF
>TRBJ2-7|TRBV6-2/TRBV6-3
CASSYGGANYEQYF
>TRBJ2-7|TRBV3-1
CASSQDHGQPAAYF
>TRBJ1-1|TRBV20-1
CSARGTGDTEAFF
>TRBJ1-5|TRBV12-3/TRBV12-4
CASSFSLGPQHF
>TRBJ2-3|TRBV20-1
CSAPGLAGTGTDTQYF
>TRBJ2-5|TRBV20-1
CSASNAYQETQYF
>TRBJ2-7|TRBV7-6
CASNPTGSSREQYF
>TRBJ2-1|TRBV29-1
CSVVVAVGSSYNEQFF
>TRBJ1-2|TRBV7-9
CASSLGPEILYGYTF
>TRBJ2-7|TRBV9
CASSVDVQGWNEQYF
>TRBJ2-7|TRBV5-1
CASSAVQGEQYF
>TRBJ2-1|TRBV12-3/TRBV12-4
CASAPGTSGGEQFF
>TRBJ2-3|TRBV29-1
CSVVQTTDTQYF